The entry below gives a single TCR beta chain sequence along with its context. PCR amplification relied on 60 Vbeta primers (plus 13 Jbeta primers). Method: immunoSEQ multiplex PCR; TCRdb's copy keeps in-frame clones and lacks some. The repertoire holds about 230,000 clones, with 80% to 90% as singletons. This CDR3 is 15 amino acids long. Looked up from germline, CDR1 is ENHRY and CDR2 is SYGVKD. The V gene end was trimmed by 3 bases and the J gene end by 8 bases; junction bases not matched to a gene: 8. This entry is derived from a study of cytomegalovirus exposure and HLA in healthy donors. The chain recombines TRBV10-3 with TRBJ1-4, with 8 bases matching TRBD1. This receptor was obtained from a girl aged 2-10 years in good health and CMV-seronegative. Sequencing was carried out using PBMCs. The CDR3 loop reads CAISDPQGGREKLFF. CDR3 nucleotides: TGTGCCATCAGTGATCCACAGGGGGGGCGAGAAAAACTGTTTTTT.